The rows below give T cell receptor beta chains drawn from one sample of a study of T-cell memory formation after mild COVID-19. TCRdb processed the 5' RACE reads anew with MiXCR; each CDR3 protein has one entry. Here the sample spans 470,000 or so distinct CDR3 sequences, roughly 18% being singletons. Sequencing was carried out using PBMCs or a T cell subset sorted from them (not recorded which). The receptors derive from a man between 18 and 29 years old who had mild COVID-19 (a few samples of this study predate the infection). Cell type and time point are not known. The CDR3 runs from the conserved cysteine through the conserved F or W. A D gene is named only where the DNA matches it firmly. Clone size is stated in some rows and not others, as once, few, many or a class when expanded.

clone_size d_call j_call v_call cdr3_nt cdr3_aa
many TRBD1 TRBJ1-5 TRBV19 TGTGCCAGTAGTCCCCGGACAGGGGCTGGCAATCAGCCCCAGCATTTT CASSPRTGAGNQPQHF
few NA TRBJ2-3 TRBV12-3/TRBV12-4 TGTGCCAGCAGGGACCTGGTCCGGTTAGATACGCAGTATTTT CASRDLVRLDTQYF
many NA TRBJ2-5 TRBV20-1 TGCAGTGCGAGTGGGTCGCTCGGGCGGACCCAGTACTTC CSASGSLGRTQYF
few NA TRBJ1-6 TRBV4-3 TGCGCCAGCAGCCAAGATCTGGGAAACAATTCACCCCTCCACTTT CASSQDLGNNSPLHF
many NA TRBJ1-5 TRBV5-1 TGCGCCAGCAGCTTCGACGGTCCCAATCAGCCCCAGCATTTT CASSFDGPNQPQHF
few NA TRBJ2-3 TRBV5-1 TGCGCCAGCGCCCCCGTGGCGGGGAGGACAGATACGCAGTATTTT CASAPVAGRTDTQYF
few NA TRBJ1-1 TRBV7-9 TGTGCCAGCAGCCCGCGTCGGGCGGCGAACACTGAAGCTTTCTTT CASSPRRAANTEAFF
few NA TRBJ2-1 TRBV24-1 TGTGCCACCAGTGTTCGCCTTGGGGAAGATGAGCAGTTCTTC CATSVRLGEDEQFF
few NA TRBJ1-5 TRBV6-2/TRBV6-3 TGTGCCAGCAGTTACTCCCCGGATGTATATAGCAATCAGCCCCAGCATTTT CASSYSPDVYSNQPQHF
NA NA TRBJ2-5 TRBV7-2 TGTGCCAGCAGCTTACGACTCCTAGAGACCCAGTACTTC CASSLRLLETQYF
NA NA TRBJ1-6 TRBV7-2 TGTGCCAGCAGCTCCCCACAGGGCTCCTATAATTCACCCCTCCACTTT CASSSPQGSYNSPLHF
NA TRBD1 TRBJ2-2 TRBV19 TGTGCCAGTAGTGTACCGGGACAGGGAAGAGCCGGGGAGCTGTTTTTT CASSVPGQGRAGELFF
NA NA TRBJ1-2 TRBV11-2 TGTGCCAGCGGCCACAGATTGTATGGCTACACCTTC CASGHRLYGYTF
many TRBD2 TRBJ2-3 TRBV12-3/TRBV12-4 TGTGCCAGCAGTTTTGAGAGCGGGGGCACAGATACGCAGTATTTT CASSFESGGTDTQYF
many TRBD1 TRBJ1-4 TRBV6-5 TGTGCCGACCGATCACAGGGGGCCTATGAAAAACTGTTTTTT CADRSQGAYEKLFF
few TRBD1 TRBJ2-3 TRBV28 TGTGCCAGCAGTTCCCTCGACAGGGGGAAAGATACGCAGTATTTT CASSSLDRGKDTQYF
few NA TRBJ1-2 TRBV6-5 TGTGCCAGCAGTATAAGTGGCAACTATGGCTACACCTTC CASSISGNYGYTF
few NA TRBJ1-6 TRBV6-5 TGTGCCAGCAGTTACGGCCTGATCAGGTCACCCCTCCACTTT CASSYGLIRSPLHF
few NA TRBJ2-3 TRBV3-1 TGTGCCAGCAGCCAAGGTAGAGGTGAAGATACGCAGTATTTT CASSQGRGEDTQYF
NA NA TRBJ1-1 TRBV20-1 TGCAGTGCCCAGAGGCCCAACACTGAAGCTTTCTTT CSAQRPNTEAFF
NA NA TRBJ2-2 TRBV6-2/TRBV6-3 TGTGCCAGCGGCAGGTCCGGGGAGCTGTTTTTT CASGRSGELFF
NA NA TRBJ1-2 TRBV15 TGTGCCACCAGCGAGGGGTTGGACTATGGCTACACCTTC CATSEGLDYGYTF
NA NA TRBJ2-7 TRBV5-5 TGTGCCAGCAGCTTGGGGCAGAGAGACTACGAGCAGTACTTC CASSLGQRDYEQYF
NA NA TRBJ2-3 TRBV5-1 TGCGCCAGCAGCTTGGGCGGACGACCAGATACGCAGTATTTT CASSLGGRPDTQYF
NA NA TRBJ2-3 TRBV12-3/TRBV12-4 TGTGCCAGCAGCCCAGGGCGCGGAGATACGCAGTATTTT CASSPGRGDTQYF